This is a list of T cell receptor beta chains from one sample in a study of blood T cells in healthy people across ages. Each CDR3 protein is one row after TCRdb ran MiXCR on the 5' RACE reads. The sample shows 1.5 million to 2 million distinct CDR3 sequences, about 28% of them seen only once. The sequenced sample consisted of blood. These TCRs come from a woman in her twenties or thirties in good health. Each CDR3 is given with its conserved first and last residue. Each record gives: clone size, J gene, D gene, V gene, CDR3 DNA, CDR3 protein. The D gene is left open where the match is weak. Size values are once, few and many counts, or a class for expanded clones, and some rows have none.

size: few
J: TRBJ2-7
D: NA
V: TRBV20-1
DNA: TGCAGTGCTAGCCGGGGAATAGGAGGGATTACGGCCTACGAGCAGTACTTC
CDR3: CSASRGIGGITAYEQYF

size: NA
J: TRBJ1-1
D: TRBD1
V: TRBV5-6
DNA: TGTGCCAGCAGCTTGGAGGGGGCGGCCACTGAAGCTTTCTTT
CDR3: CASSLEGAATEAFF

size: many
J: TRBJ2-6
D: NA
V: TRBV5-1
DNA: TGCGCCAGCAGGATTGGGGCCAACGTCCTGACTTTC
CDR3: CASRIGANVLTF

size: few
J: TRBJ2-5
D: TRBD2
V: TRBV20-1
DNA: TGCAGTGCTAGCCCTAGCGGGGGGTTATCCCAAGAGACCCAGTACTTC
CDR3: CSASPSGGLSQETQYF

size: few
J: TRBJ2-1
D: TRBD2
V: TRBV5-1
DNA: TGCGCCAGCAGCCTCCCCCTGACTAGCGGGGGAGGTGAGCAGTTCTTC
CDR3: CASSLPLTSGGGEQFF

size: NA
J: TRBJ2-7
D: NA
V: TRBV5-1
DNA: TGCGCCAGCAGCTTGGCGGTGGAGAGGAGCTCCTACGAGCAGTACTTC
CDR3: CASSLAVERSSYEQYF

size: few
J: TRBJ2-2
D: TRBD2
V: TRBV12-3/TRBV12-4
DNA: TGTGCCAGCAGCAATAGGAGGGGCGGGAGTATCGGGGAGCTGTTTTTT
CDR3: CASSNRRGGSIGELFF

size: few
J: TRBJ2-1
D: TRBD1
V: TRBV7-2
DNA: TGTGCCAGCAGCAACGACAGGGTGACCAATGAGCAGTTCTTC
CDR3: CASSNDRVTNEQFF

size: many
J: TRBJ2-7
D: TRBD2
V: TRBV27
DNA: TGTGCCAGCGGTAGCGGGAGGTTTACCTACGAGCAGTACTTC
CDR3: CASGSGRFTYEQYF

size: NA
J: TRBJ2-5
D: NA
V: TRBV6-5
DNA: TGTGCCAGCAGTTACTCCTCCTGGGGCGGCGCCCCTCGGGAGACCCAGTACTTC
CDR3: CASSYSSWGGAPRETQYF